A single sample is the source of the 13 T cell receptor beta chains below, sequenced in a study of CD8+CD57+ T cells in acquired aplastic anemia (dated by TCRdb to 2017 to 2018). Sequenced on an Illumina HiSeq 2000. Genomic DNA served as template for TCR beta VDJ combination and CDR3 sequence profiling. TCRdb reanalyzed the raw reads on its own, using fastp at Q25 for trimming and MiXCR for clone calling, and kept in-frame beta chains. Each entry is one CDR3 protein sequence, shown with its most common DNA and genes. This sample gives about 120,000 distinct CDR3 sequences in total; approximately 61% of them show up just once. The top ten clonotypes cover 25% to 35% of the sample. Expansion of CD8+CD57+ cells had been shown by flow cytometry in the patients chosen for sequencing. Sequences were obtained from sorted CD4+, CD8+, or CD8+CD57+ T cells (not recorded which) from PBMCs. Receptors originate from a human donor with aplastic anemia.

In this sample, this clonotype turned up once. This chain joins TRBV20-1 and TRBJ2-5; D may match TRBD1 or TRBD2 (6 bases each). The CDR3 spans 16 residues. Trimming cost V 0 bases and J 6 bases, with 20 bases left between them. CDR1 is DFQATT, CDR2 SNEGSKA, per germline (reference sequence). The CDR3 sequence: CSARDRGLALFQTQYF. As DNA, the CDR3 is TGCAGTGCTAGAGATCGGGGGCTAGCGCTCTTCCAGACCCAGTACTTC.

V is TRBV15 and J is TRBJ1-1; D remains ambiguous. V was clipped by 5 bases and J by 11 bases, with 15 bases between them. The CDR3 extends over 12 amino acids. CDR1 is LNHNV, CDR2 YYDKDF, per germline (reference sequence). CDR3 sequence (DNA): TGTGCCACCAGCGGAACGGCAGGACCGGCTTTCTTT. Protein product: CATSGTAGPAFF.

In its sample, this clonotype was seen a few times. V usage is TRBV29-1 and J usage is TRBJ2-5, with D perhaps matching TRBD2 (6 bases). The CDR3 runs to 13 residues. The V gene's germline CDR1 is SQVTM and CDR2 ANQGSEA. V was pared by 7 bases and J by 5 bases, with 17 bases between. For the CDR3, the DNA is TGCAGCGCCCGCGGGACTCGAGGGGAGACCCAGTACTTC. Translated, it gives CSARGTRGETQYF.

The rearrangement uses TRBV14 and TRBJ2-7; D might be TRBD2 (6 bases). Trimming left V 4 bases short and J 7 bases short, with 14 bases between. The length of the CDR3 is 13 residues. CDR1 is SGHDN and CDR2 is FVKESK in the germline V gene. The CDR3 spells CASSPGPRGEQYF. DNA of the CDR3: TGTGCCAGCAGCCCAGGCCCGCGGGGTGAGCAGTACTTC. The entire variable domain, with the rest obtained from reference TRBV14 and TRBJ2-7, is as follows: EAGVTQFPSHSVIEKGQTVTLRCDPISGHDNLYWYRRVMGKEIKFLLHFVKESKQDESGMPNNRFLAERTGGTYSTLKVQPAELEDSGVYFCASSPGPRGEQYFGPGTRLTVT.

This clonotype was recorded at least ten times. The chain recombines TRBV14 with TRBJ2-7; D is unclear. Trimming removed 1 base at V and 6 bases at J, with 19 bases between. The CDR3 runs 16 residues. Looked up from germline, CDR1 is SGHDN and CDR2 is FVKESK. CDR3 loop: CASSQGGRGRYSEQYF. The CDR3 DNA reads TGTGCCAGCAGCCAAGGTGGAAGAGGACGTTATAGCGAGCAGTACTTC.

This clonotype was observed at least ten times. The CDR3 DNA is TGTGCCAGCAGTTACTCTGAGGACAGGGCGGGTGAGCAGTACTTC. Translation: CASSYSEDRAGEQYF. This chain links TRBV6-5 with TRBJ2-7, with 8 bases that match TRBD1. With 0 bases clipped from V and 7 bases from J, the junction kept 8 bases outside the gene matches. The CDR3 runs 15 residues. Germline loops: CDR1 MNHEY, CDR2 SVGAGI.

The chain's CDR3 is CAISHGQRLNYGYTF. Here the CDR3 DNA reads TGTGCCATCAGTCACGGACAACGGCTTAACTATGGCTACACCTTC. This rearrangement joins TRBV10-3 to TRBJ1-2, with D possibly TRBD1 on 5 matching bases. CDR3 length: 15 residues. Trimming took 5 bases from V and 1 from J, leaving 14 bases between them. Germline assignment: CDR1 ENHRY and CDR2 SYGVKD.

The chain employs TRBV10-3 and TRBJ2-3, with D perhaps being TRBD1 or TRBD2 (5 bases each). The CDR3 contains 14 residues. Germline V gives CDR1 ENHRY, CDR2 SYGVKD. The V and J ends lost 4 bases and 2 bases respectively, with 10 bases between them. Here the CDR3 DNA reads TGTGCCATCAGTGCCGGGACCACCACAGATACGCAGTATTTT. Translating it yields CAISAGTTTDTQYF.

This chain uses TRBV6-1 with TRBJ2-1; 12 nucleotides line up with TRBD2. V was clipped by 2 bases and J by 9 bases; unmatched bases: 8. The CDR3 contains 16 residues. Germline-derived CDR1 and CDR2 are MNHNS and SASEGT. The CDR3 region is CASSEQPSGGGGEQFF. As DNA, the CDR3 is TGTGCCAGCAGTGAACAGCCTAGCGGGGGGGGAGGTGAGCAGTTCTTC.

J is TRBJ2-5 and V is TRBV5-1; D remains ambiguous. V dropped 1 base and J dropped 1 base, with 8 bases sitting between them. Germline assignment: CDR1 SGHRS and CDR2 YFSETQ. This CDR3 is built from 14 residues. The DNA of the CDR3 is TGCGCCAGCAGCTTGACACGGCTCCAAGAGACCCAGTACTTC. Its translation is CASSLTRLQETQYF.

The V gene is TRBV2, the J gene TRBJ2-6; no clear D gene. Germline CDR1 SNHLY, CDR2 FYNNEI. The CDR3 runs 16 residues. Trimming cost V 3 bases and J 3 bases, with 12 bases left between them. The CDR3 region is CASSEGGDDGANVLTF. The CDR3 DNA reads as TGTGCCAGCAGTGAGGGCGGCGACGATGGGGCCAACGTCCTGACTTTC.

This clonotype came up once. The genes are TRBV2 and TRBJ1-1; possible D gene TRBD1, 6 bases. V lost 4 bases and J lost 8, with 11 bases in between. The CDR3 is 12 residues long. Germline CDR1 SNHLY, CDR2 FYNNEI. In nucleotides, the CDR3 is TGTGCCAGCAGTGTGGGGACACTCGAAGCTTTCTTT. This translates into CASSVGTLEAFF. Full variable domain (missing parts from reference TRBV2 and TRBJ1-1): EPEVTQTPSHQVTQMGQEVILRCVPISNHLYFYWYRQILGQKVEFLVSFYNNEISEKSEIFDDQFSVERPDGSNFTLKIRSTKLEDSAMYFCASSVGTLEAFFGQGTRLTVV.

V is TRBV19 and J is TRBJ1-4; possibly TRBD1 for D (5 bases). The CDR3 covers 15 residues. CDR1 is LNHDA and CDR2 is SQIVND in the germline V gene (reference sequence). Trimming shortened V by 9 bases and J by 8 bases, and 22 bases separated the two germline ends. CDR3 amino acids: CASRVGRRIKEKLFF. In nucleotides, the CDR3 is TGTGCCAGCAGGGTAGGACGGAGAATCAAAGAAAAACTGTTTTTT.